This TCR beta chain was recorded in a study of T cell responses to AZD1222 COVID-19 vaccine (dated by TCRdb to the early 2020s). Background for the entire study: A total of about 240 trial participants underwent TCR sequencing, of whom about 210 received two doses of AZD1222 and about 25 received two doses of the MenACWY control vaccine. Enrollment into the trials was organized by age into subgroups of 18-55, 56-69 and 70-plus years, and those subgroups contained roughly 150, 30 and 60 TCR-sequenced participants, respectively.

Overall study results and their limits: Participants were mostly white British and included more females than males, and it was suggested by the authors that clonal diversity may have been underestimated. A significant rise in spike-specific TCR breadth and depth was observed after two AZD1222 doses relative to day 0 and relative to MenACWY recipients. The 56-69-year group was small, and its depth increase did not reach significance, likely because of low power. Epitopes outside the regions mutated in the B.1.351 and B.1.1.7 variants were reportedly recognized by nearly half of the unique spike-specific TCRs. Only five to seven AZD1222 recipients were SARS-CoV-2 seropositive at baseline, limiting conclusions about previously exposed vaccinees. Because no day 14 peak-response samples were available, the repertoires could be characterized only after the peak T cell response. The vaccine-associated CD4 TCRs covered the entire spike protein, and the dominant responses fell in regions 160-218 and 743-854.

Read against the paper, the sample's time point label means: about 28 days (+/-7) after the second vaccine dose. AZD1222 recipients whose second dose came at about 4 weeks and those whose second dose came at about 12 weeks were combined into one group, since spike-specific TCR depth and breadth did not differ between the two schedules. The vaccinee samples were drawn from two UK trials, COV001 and COV002, one of which was a single-blind randomized controlled phase 2/3 trial testing AZD1222 (ChAdOx1 nCoV-19) in healthy adults. For TCRbeta chain sequencing, PBMC samples from trial participants were taken at day 0 and at day 28 after the second dose. As regards this clone: Its target antigen remains unknown. There are no base qualities to consult, and no much larger clone falls within one base.

The CDR3 regions of human TCRbeta chains were analyzed by immunosequencing. Turning to the authors' computational methods: Repertoire TCRs were matched against a reference library of SARS-CoV-2-specific TCRs generated with the MIRA antigen-specificity platform. Breadth was defined as the fraction of unique TCRs that were SARS-CoV-2-associated. Depth was defined as the fraction of total T cells that were SARS-CoV-2-associated. Using the MIRA data, each spike-specific TCR was mapped to the spike region that the TCR reacts to and placed in a CD4 or CD8 class. Log10-transformed breadth and depth values were compared by one-way ANOVA with Sidak's multiple comparisons tests. TCRdb's version of the immuneACCESS table is confined to in-frame rearrangements and falls short of the full clone set. An unresolved V gene accounts for under half of the shortfall where checked; the remainder is of unknown origin. D and trimming come from the DNA, and the V and J calls and clone size come from that table. The sample records 85,000 to 100,000 clones, about nine tenths of which are singletons. The ten largest clones represent around 8.3% of the sample.

The germline V gene (reference sequence) provides CDR1 LGHDT and CDR2 YNNKEL. V is cut back by 2 bases and J by 9 bases, with 4 bases in the junction unmatched. The cysteine opens and the phenylalanine closes a CDR3 of 14 amino acids. The CDR3 DNA has 42 bases and is translated from base 1. This sample comprised peripheral blood, obtained 28 days after the second AZD1222 dose. Recombination linked TRBV3-1 (or the pseudogene TRBV3-2) to TRBJ2-1, with TRBD2 identical over 10 junction bases. This receptor was identified in an adult who received the AZD1222 COVID-19 vaccine. In nucleotides, the sequence is TGTGCCAGCAGCCAACTAGCGGGAGTACGTGAGCAGTTCTTC. Protein translation: CASSQLAGVREQFF.